What follows are 16 T cell receptor beta chains derived from one specimen sequenced in a study of STAT3 mutations in large granular lymphocyte leukemia (dated by TCRdb to between 2017 and 2020). The protocol used for the library was the immunoSEQ multiplex PCR assay. The source is immuneACCESS, and TCRdb retained only in-frame sequences with V and J called. Part of the clones is not carried over; for the studies checked, unresolved V genes explain less than half of this, and the remainder is unexplained. The sample records 15,000 to 17,000 clones, around 90% of which are singletons. The ten largest clones represent under 9% of the sample. For these TCRs, the target antigens are not known. The investigation overall reported the following: All T-LGLL patients had at least one immunodominant TCRbeta clonotype, and roughly half had multiple immunodominant subclonotypes.

The sample comprised peripheral blood mononuclear cells. These receptors were taken from a woman in her forties or fifties with T-cell large granular lymphocyte leukemia. Some clones in this sample may be carry-over from other donors' samples. The age is the age at diagnosis.

The rearrangement uses TRBV19 and TRBJ1-5, with D possibly matching TRBD1 (5 bases). The germline V gene has CDR1 LNHDA and CDR2 SQIVND (reference sequence). Trimming removed 2 bases from V and 3 bases from J, with 14 bases in between. This CDR3 region has 16 residues. The CDR3 spells CASSISSVQDNQPQHF. In DNA form, the CDR3 reads TGTGCCAGTAGTATATCCTCTGTACAGGACAATCAGCCCCAGCATTTT.

The CDR3 sequence is CASSLGLAGGYEQYF. In DNA, the CDR3 is TGTGCCAGCAGCTTGGGGCTAGCGGGAGGGTACGAGCAGTACTTC. The rearrangement links TRBV5-4 to TRBJ2-7; TRBD2 agrees at 12 bases. Unmatched junction bases numbered 2, after V lost 0 bases and J lost 4 bases. The CDR3 loop spans 15 amino acids. Germline V gives CDR1 SGHNT, CDR2 YYREEE (reference sequence).

The gene calls are TRBV5-1 and TRBJ1-4; D remains ambiguous. Trimming removed 0 bases at V and 0 bases at J, with 9 bases between. CDR1 is SGHRS, CDR2 YFSETQ, per germline. This CDR3 is built from 16 residues. DNA of the CDR3: TGCGCCAGCAGCTTGGACGGAGGATCAACTAATGAAAAACTGTTTTTT. Translated, it gives CASSLDGGSTNEKLFF.

The V gene is TRBV18, the J gene TRBJ2-1; 8 bases line up with TRBD1. CDR1 and CDR2 from the germline V gene are KGHSH and LQKENI. The CDR3 spans 16 residues. V was clipped by 3 bases and J by 5 bases; unmatched bases: 9. The CDR3 reads CASSPRQGIGDNEQFF. The CDR3 bases are TGTGCCAGCTCACCTAGACAGGGGATCGGGGACAATGAGCAGTTCTTC.

The gene calls are TRBV29-1 and TRBJ2-3; TRBD2 agrees at 7 bases. The CDR3 length is 13 residues. Germline V gene lookup returns CDR1 SQVTM and CDR2 ANQGSEA. After removal of 7 bases from V and 0 bases from J, the junction contained 4 bases not matched to a gene. The CDR3, as DNA: TGCAGCGCCCGCGGGGGAAGCACAGATACGCAGTATTTT. Its protein is CSARGGSTDTQYF.

This chain connects TRBV2 to TRBJ1-5, with D possibly being TRBD1 (5 bases). Trimming took 5 bases from V and 1 from J, leaving 12 bases between them. Germline V gene lookup returns CDR1 SNHLY and CDR2 FYNNEI. The CDR3 is 15 residues long. This CDR3 reads CASSTRGKSNQPQHF. Here the CDR3 DNA reads TGTGCCAGCAGTACACGGGGGAAAAGCAATCAGCCCCAGCATTTT.

The chain is built from TRBV18 and TRBJ2-2, with D unresolved. Germline-derived CDR1 and CDR2 are KGHSH and LQKENI. The length of the CDR3 is 14 residues. Trimming removed 0 bases at V and 2 bases at J, with 4 bases between. The CDR3 nucleotides read TGTGCCAGCTCACCACCTATTAACACCGGGGAGCTGTTTTTT. It encodes CASSPPINTGELFF.

This chain links TRBV5-4 with TRBJ1-1; D may be TRBD1 (5 bases). This CDR3 has 14 amino acids. V dropped 3 bases and J dropped 5 bases, with 14 bases sitting between them. CDR1 is SGHNT and CDR2 is YYREEE in the germline V gene (reference sequence). The CDR3 sequence: CASSWGRRGTEAFF. Written as DNA, the CDR3 is TGTGCCAGCAGCTGGGGGAGGCGTGGAACTGAAGCTTTCTTT.

CDR3 DNA sequence: TGTGCCAGCAGCTTAGATCGTACAGCGACCACAGATACGCAGTATTTT. Translated, it gives CASSLDRTATTDTQYF. The chain joins TRBV11-2 to TRBJ2-3; D is undetermined. The germline CDR1 and CDR2 sequences are SGHAT and FQNNGV. The CDR3 runs to 16 residues. The V end was cut by 0 bases, the J end by 2 bases, with 12 bases between. Supplemented by reference TRBV11-2 and TRBJ2-3, the full variable domain reads EAGVAQSPRYKIIEKRQSVAFWCNPISGHATLYWYQQILGQGPKLLIQFQNNGVVDDSQLPKDRFSAERLKGVDSTLKIQPAKLEDSAVYLCASSLDRTATTDTQYFGPGTRLTVL.

The rearrangement uses TRBV6-6 and TRBJ2-7; D gene ambiguous. Germline CDR1 is MNHNY and CDR2 is SVGAGI (reference sequence). The CDR3 loop spans 14 amino acids. With 6 bases removed from V and 6 bases from J, the gap between germline ends came to 18 bases. As DNA, the CDR3 is TGTGCCAGCAGGCTCATTGGGCAGGACGGCGAGCAGTACTTC. Translated, it gives CASRLIGQDGEQYF.

V is TRBV9 and J is TRBJ2-7; TRBD2 agrees at 7 bases. CDR1 is SGDLS and CDR2 is YYNGEE in the germline V gene. Trimming cost V 4 bases and J 10 bases; bases outside gene matches: 20. This CDR3 comprises 16 residues. The CDR3 loop reads CASSLRDSAGASVQYF. For the CDR3, the DNA is TGTGCCAGCAGCCTCCGGGATTCGGCGGGAGCATCGGTACAGTACTTC.

The rearrangement uses TRBV30 and TRBJ1-4; perhaps TRBD1 as D (5 bases). Germline CDR1 is GTSNPN and CDR2 is SVGIG (reference sequence). The CDR3 is 12 residues long. Trimming took 8 bases from V and 2 from J, leaving 9 bases between them. The CDR3 loop is CALGVTNEKLFF. The CDR3 bases are TGTGCCCTAGGGGTCACTAATGAAAAACTGTTTTTT.

CDR3 coding DNA: TGTGCCAGCTCACCGCCCCAGGGCCCCAATGAGCAGTTCTTC. This gives the protein CASSPPQGPNEQFF. The V call is TRBV18, the J call TRBJ2-1; a weak D match, TRBD1 (5 bases). There are 14 residues in the CDR3. Germline assignment: CDR1 KGHSH and CDR2 LQKENI. Trimming removed 3 bases at V and 6 bases at J, with 12 bases between.

The rearrangement links TRBV30 to TRBJ1-1, with D maybe TRBD1 (5 bases). The CDR3 spans 13 residues. Germline V gene lookup returns CDR1 GTSNPN and CDR2 SVGIG (reference sequence). Trimming removed 8 bases at V and 1 base at J, with 14 bases between. The CDR3 loop reads CAGTLTGNTEAFF. The CDR3 region has the DNA TGTGCCGGTACTCTAACAGGGAACACTGAAGCTTTCTTT.

The V gene is TRBV9, the J gene TRBJ1-2, with D uncertain. CDR3 length equals 14 residues. The V gene lost 0 bases and the J gene lost 8 bases, with 14 bases spanning the gap. Germline loops: CDR1 SGDLS, CDR2 YYNGEE. This CDR3 is CASSVERDPGGYTF. The CDR3 region has the DNA TGTGCCAGCAGCGTAGAAAGAGACCCGGGCGGCTACACCTTC.

The rearrangement uses TRBV5-5 and TRBJ2-7; no clear D gene. The CDR3 extends over 11 amino acids. Looked up from germline, CDR1 is SGHKS and CDR2 is YYEKEE (reference sequence). V lost 4 bases, J lost 3 bases, and 5 bases lay in between. CDR3 nucleotides: TGTGCCAGCAGCCAAAACTACGAGCAGTACTTC. Its protein product is CASSQNYEQYF.